The clone carrying this TCR beta chain was seen at least ten times. RNA was extracted from around 2.7 ml of whole blood of healthy adults. TCR cDNA received a 3' ligated oligonucleotide that carried a UMI. The data are from a study of naive and memory T cell subsets. For blood and skin samples, reverse transcription used TCR alpha and beta constant primers. TCRdb reanalysed the 5' RACE reads using MiXCR and keeps one entry per CDR3 protein. The table lists more than 20,000 distinct CDR3 sequences, about 4% of them singletons. The germline V gene has CDR1 ENHRY and CDR2 SYGVKD. Trimming pared 1 base from V and 4 bases from J, leaving 10 bases between. The CDR3 is 14 residues long.

The chain carries TRBV10-3 and TRBJ2-5; D might be TRBD1 (6 bases). This TCR was sampled from a male donor in good health. The CDR3, as DNA: TGTGCCATCAGTGAGTTACAGGGTGGAGAGACCCAGTACTTC. This sequence encodes CAISELQGGETQYF.